Shown below are 19 T cell receptor beta chains from a single sample sequenced in a study of cytomegalovirus exposure and HLA in healthy donors. A multiplex PCR was run with 60 Vbeta primers and 13 Jbeta primers. Clones were read by immunoSEQ multiplex PCR, and TCRdb kept only the in-frame ones, dropping some. The sample contains 160,000 or so clones, 77% of which appear only once. Material: PBMCs. The receptor set was obtained from a woman in her 30s in good health and CMV-seronegative.

J is TRBJ2-5 and V is TRBV30, with 8 bases identical to TRBD2. The J segment lost 5 bases and the V segment lost 0 bases, leaving 8 bases of the junction unmatched. The CDR3 is 15 amino acids. Germline CDR1 is GTSNPN and CDR2 is SVGIG (reference sequence). The chain's CDR3 is CAWSVGAGAGETQYF. The DNA for the CDR3 is TGTGCCTGGAGTGTCGGAGCGGGGGCGGGGGAGACCCAGTACTTC.

This sequence joins TRBV28 and TRBJ1-5; the D gene is possibly TRBD1 (5 bases). This CDR3 has 15 residues. V gave up 8 bases and J gave up 2 bases, with 16 bases separating them. Germline lookup yields CDR1 MDHEN and CDR2 SYDVKM. CDR3 protein: CASSSGEAGNQPQHF. CDR3 coding DNA: TGTGCCAGCTCCTCGGGGGAGGCGGGCAATCAGCCCCAGCATTTT. The whole variable domain, filled in from reference TRBV28 and TRBJ1-5, reads DVKVTQSSRYLVKRTGEKVFLECVQDMDHENMFWYRQDPGLGLRLIYFSYDVKMKEKGDIPEGYSVSREKKERFSLILESASTNQTSMYLCASSSGEAGNQPQHFGDGTRLSIL.

The rearrangement uses TRBV14 and TRBJ1-2, with D tentatively TRBD1 (5 bases). Between the trimmed V and J ends, which lost 0 bases and 4 bases, there was a span of 6 bases. In germline, CDR1 is SGHDN, CDR2 FVKESK. The CDR3 runs to 13 residues. CDR3 region: CASSQDRAYGYTF. The CDR3 DNA follows: TGTGCCAGCAGCCAAGACAGGGCCTATGGCTACACCTTC.

This chain connects TRBV6-5 to TRBJ1-2; TRBD1 aligns across 9 bases. CDR1 and CDR2 (germline): MNHEY, SVGAGI. The V gene end was trimmed by 5 bases and the J gene end by 7 bases; junction bases not matched to a gene: 11. The CDR3 covers 15 residues. The CDR3 reads CASSRRQGQGFGYTF. The CDR3 coding sequence is TGTGCCAGCAGTCGGCGGCAGGGACAGGGTTTTGGCTACACCTTC.

This clone was seen a few times. V and J are TRBV7-3 and TRBJ2-5; TRBD2 matches 8 bases. Trimming took 1 base from V and 1 from J; bases not matched to a gene: 2. The CDR3 length is 15 residues. Germline lookup yields CDR1 SGHTA and CDR2 FQGTGA. Here the CDR3 reads CASSLKAGVQETQYF. In DNA, the CDR3 is TGTGCCAGCAGCTTAAAAGCGGGGGTCCAAGAGACCCAGTACTTC.

Of note for this clone: Within the sample, other DNA sequences also encode this same CDR3. The rearrangement links TRBV5-6 to TRBJ1-4; 10 bases fit TRBD1. The V segment lost 4 bases and the J segment 4 bases; nucleotides outside the gene matches: 7. CDR1 and CDR2 (germline): SGHDT, YYEEEE. This CDR3 has 16 residues. CDR3 bases: TGTGCCAGCAGCGGGTGGACAGGGGGAGGTAATGAAAAACTGTTTTTT. Protein: CASSGWTGGGNEKLFF.

Only a few counts were recorded for this clone. The chain couples TRBV4-2 to TRBJ1-3; a possible D gene is TRBD1 (6 bases). CDR1 and CDR2 (germline): LGHNA, YNFKEQ. The V and J ends lost 5 bases and 0 bases respectively, with 17 bases between them. The CDR3 contains 17 residues. CDR3 coding DNA: TGTGCCAGCAGCTCCTTGGGGGGGGCCTTCTCTGGAAACACCATATATTTT. Translated, it gives CASSSLGGAFSGNTIYF.

To note about this clone: One end of the junction fails to match germline, which may point to a read error. The chain combines TRBV5-1 with TRBJ2-6; TRBD1 matches at 9 bases. The germline gives CDR1 SGHRS, CDR2 YFSETQ. The CDR3 extends over 17 amino acids. In DNA form, the CDR3 reads TGCGCCAGCAGGGGGACAGGGAGTGGCTCTGGGGCCAACGGCCTGACTTTC. It specifies CASRGTGSGSGANGLTF.

The gene calls are TRBV19 and TRBJ2-5; 8 bases fit TRBD2. The V segment lost 3 bases and the J segment 4 bases; nucleotides outside the gene matches: 4. The germline CDR1 and CDR2 sequences are LNHDA and SQIVND (reference sequence). The CDR3 totals 14 residues. In nucleotides, the CDR3 is TGTGCCAGTAGTATCGGACTAGCTAGAGAGACCCAGTACTTC. This codes for CASSIGLARETQYF.

This clone was counted a few times. The chain is built from TRBV6-4 and TRBJ2-3, with TRBD2 matching 9 bases. From germline, CDR1 is MRHNA and CDR2 SNTAGT. CDR3 length: 18 residues. J lost 3 bases, V lost 4 bases, and 14 bases had no gene match. The CDR3 protein is CASSGGRGTSRITDTQYF. DNA of the CDR3: TGTGCCAGCAGTGGGGGGAGGGGGACTAGCCGGATAACAGATACGCAGTATTTT.

The chain has TRBV7-2 and TRBJ1-5, with a possible D match to TRBD1 (6 bases). The CDR3 runs to 18 residues. V shed 5 bases and J shed 1 base, with 21 bases lying between them. Germline loops: CDR1 SGHTA, CDR2 FQGNSA. The CDR3 protein is CASSPNPRQASSNQPQHF. CDR3 sequence (DNA): TGTGCCAGCAGCCCGAACCCTAGACAGGCATCAAGCAATCAGCCCCAGCATTTT.

The rearrangement joins TRBV7-9 to TRBJ2-3; 7 bases map to TRBD2. Germline CDR1 SEHNR, CDR2 FQNEAQ (reference sequence). This CDR3 is built from 14 residues. Trimming removed 5 bases from V and 2 bases from J; junction bases left unmatched: 4. CDR3 residues: CASSRRGDTDTQYF. Written as DNA, the CDR3 is TGTGCCAGCAGCCGTCGGGGGGACACAGATACGCAGTATTTT. The full variable domain, with the rest looked up from reference TRBV7-9 and TRBJ2-3, is DTGVSQNPRHKITKRGQNVTFRCDPISEHNRLYWYRQTLGQGPEFLTYFQNEAQLEKSRLLSDRFSAERPKGSFSTLEIQRTEQGDSAMYLCASSRRGDTDTQYFGPGTRLTVL.

CDR3 sequence: CASSLGGMNTEAFF. The DNA for the CDR3 is TGTGCCAGCAGTCTGGGGGGAATGAACACTGAAGCTTTCTTT. The gene calls are TRBV6-5 and TRBJ1-1, with a possible D match to TRBD1 (5 bases). The CDR3 runs to 14 residues. Trimming left V 5 bases short and J 0 bases short, with 10 bases between. CDR1 is MNHEY and CDR2 is SVGAGI in the germline V gene.

This chain links TRBV29-1 with TRBJ1-1; possible D gene TRBD1, 6 bases. The CDR3 is made up of 12 amino acids. Germline V lookup: CDR1 SQVTM, CDR2 ANQGSEA. With 7 bases removed from V and 3 bases from J, the gap between germline ends came to 12 bases. The CDR3 region is CSARGFYTEAFF. The CDR3 coding sequence is TGCAGCGCCAGGGGTTTTTACACTGAAGCTTTCTTT.

This clone was observed a few times. This chain connects TRBV19 to TRBJ2-2, with D maybe TRBD2 (6 bases). The CDR3 spans 14 residues. With 7 bases removed from V and 5 bases from J, the gap between germline ends came to 14 bases. Germline V lookup: CDR1 LNHDA, CDR2 SQIVND (reference sequence). This CDR3 reads CASKRSGVTGELFF. The DNA for the CDR3 is TGTGCCAGTAAACGCTCGGGGGTTACCGGGGAGCTGTTTTTT.

The rearrangement links TRBV2 to TRBJ2-5; D is possibly TRBD2 (7 bases). The CDR3 runs to 15 residues. The germline V gene has CDR1 SNHLY and CDR2 FYNNEI. V lost 4 bases and J 4 bases, leaving 16 bases between the germline ends. CDR3 loop: CASSAGSRGGETQYF. The CDR3 bases are TGTGCCAGCAGTGCGGGGTCAAGGGGGGGAGAGACCCAGTACTTC.

J is TRBJ2-1 and V is TRBV6-5, with 12 bases identical to TRBD2. CDR3 length: 15 residues. V shed 5 bases and J 3 bases; nucleotides not matched to a gene: 2. Looked up from germline, CDR1 is MNHEY and CDR2 is SVGAGI. The CDR3 loop is CASSGLAGNYNEQFF. CDR3 DNA: TGTGCCAGCAGTGGACTAGCGGGGAACTACAATGAGCAGTTCTTC.

This clone appeared once. The gene calls are TRBV5-1 and TRBJ1-1; D is ambiguous. The CDR3 spans 12 residues. Germline V gene data show CDR1 as SGHRS and CDR2 as YFSETQ. Between the trimmed V and J ends, which lost 1 base and 4 bases, there was a span of 5 bases. In DNA form, the CDR3 reads TGCGCCAGCAGCTTGCCCTCCACTGAAGCTTTCTTT. This codes for CASSLPSTEAFF. Based on the CDR3 plus reference TRBV5-1 and TRBJ1-1, the full variable domain is KAGVTQTPRYLIKTRGQQVTLSCSPISGHRSVSWYQQTPGQGLQFLFEYFSETQRNKGNFPGRFSGRQFSNSRSEMNVSTLELGDSALYLCASSLPSTEAFFGQGTRLTVV.

This chain connects TRBV19 to TRBJ1-2; D uncertain. The V gene's germline CDR1 is LNHDA and CDR2 SQIVND (reference sequence). V lost 5 bases and J lost 0, with 7 bases in between. The CDR3 is 13 amino acids. The chain's CDR3 is CASSPGANYGYTF. The DNA of the CDR3 is TGTGCCAGTAGTCCGGGAGCTAACTATGGCTACACCTTC.